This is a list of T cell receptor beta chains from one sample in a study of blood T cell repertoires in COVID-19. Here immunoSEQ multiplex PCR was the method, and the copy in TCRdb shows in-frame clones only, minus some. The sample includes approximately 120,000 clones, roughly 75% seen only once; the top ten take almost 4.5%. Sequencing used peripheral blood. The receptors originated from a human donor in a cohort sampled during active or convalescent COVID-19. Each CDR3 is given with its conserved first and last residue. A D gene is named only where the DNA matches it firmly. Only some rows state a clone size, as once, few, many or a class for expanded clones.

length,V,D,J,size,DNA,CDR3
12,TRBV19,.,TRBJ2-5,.,TGTGCCAGTAGTATTCCCCATGAGACCCAGTACTTC,CASSIPHETQYF
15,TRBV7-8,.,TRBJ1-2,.,TGTGCCAGCAGCTTAGAAGCGGCGGATAACTATGGCTACACCTTC,CASSLEAADNYGYTF
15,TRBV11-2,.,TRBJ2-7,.,TGTGCCAGCAGCCCACCACCGGCTAGATTGGGTGAGCAGTACTTC,CASSPPPARLGEQYF
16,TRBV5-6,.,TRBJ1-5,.,TGTGCCAGCACCCGATCAGGGGTCTATAGCAATCAGCCCCAGCATTTT,CASTRSGVYSNQPQHF
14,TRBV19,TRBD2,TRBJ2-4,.,TGTGCCAGTAGTATGGCGGGTAGCGGGACCCTCAATTACTTC,CASSMAGSGTLNYF
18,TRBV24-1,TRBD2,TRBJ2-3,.,TGTGCCACCAGTGCTTACTCGGGGACTAGCGGGAGCACAGATACGCAGTATTTT,CATSAYSGTSGSTDTQYF
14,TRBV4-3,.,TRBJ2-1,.,TGCGCCAGCAGCCAAGAGGAGGGGTACAATGAGCAGTTCTTC,CASSQEEGYNEQFF
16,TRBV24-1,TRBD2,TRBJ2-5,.,TGTGCCACCAGTGATTTAGGGACTAGCGAGGAGGAGACCCAGTACTTC,CATSDLGTSEEETQYF
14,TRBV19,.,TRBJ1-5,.,TGTGCCAGTAGTTATGGACAAAGCAATCAGCCCCAGCATTTT,CASSYGQSNQPQHF
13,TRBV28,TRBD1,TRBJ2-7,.,TGTGCCAGCAGAAGACAGGGGTCCTACGAGCAGTACTTC,CASRRQGSYEQYF
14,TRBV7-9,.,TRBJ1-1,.,TGTGCCAGCAACAACCCCCCTCGGGGCACTGAAGCTTTCTTT,CASNNPPRGTEAFF
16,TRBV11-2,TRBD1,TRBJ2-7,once,TGTGCCAGCAGCTTATGGGGACAGGGCTACTCCTACGAGCAGTACTTC,CASSLWGQGYSYEQYF
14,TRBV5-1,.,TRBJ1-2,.,TGCGCCAGCAGCTTGCACCAGGGTATCGATGGCTACACCTTC,CASSLHQGIDGYTF
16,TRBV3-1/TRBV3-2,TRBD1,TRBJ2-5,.,TGTGCCAGCAGCCTCCGAGGACAGGGGAGTTGGGAGACCCAGTACTTC,CASSLRGQGSWETQYF
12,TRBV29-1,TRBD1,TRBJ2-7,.,TGCAGCGTTGCCAGGGACAGGGGAAAGCAGTACTTC,CSVARDRGKQYF
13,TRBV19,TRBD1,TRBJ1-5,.,TGTGCCGGATCTGGGACAGGCAATCAGCCCCAGCATTTT,CAGSGTGNQPQHF
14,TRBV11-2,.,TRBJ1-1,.,TGTGCCAGCAGATCCTTTCGGGTCGGCACTGAAGCTTTCTTT,CASRSFRVGTEAFF
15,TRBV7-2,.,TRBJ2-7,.,TGTGCCAGCAGCTTACTACCTCAGGGGTTCTACGAGCAGTACTTC,CASSLLPQGFYEQYF
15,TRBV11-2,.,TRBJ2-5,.,TGTGCCAGCAGCTTAGATGGTAGCGGACCAGAGACCCAGTACTTC,CASSLDGSGPETQYF
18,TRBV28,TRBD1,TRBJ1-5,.,TGTGCCAGCAGTTTCCCATACAGGGGCGTCGTTAGCAATCAGCCCCAGCATTTT,CASSFPYRGVVSNQPQHF
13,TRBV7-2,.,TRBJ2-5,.,TGTGCCAGCAGCCCACGACAGCAAGAGACCCAGTACTTC,CASSPRQQETQYF
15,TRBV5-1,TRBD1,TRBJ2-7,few,TGCGCCAGCAGCACGGGGACAGCCTCCCCCTACGAGCAGTACTTC,CASSTGTASPYEQYF